Listed below are T cell receptor beta chains from one sample, sequenced in a study of Ad26.COV2.S vaccination and SARS-CoV-2 variants. The method was immunoSEQ multiplex PCR; TCRdb's version includes in-frame clones alone and lacks a portion of them. The data show 300,000 to 350,000 clones, roughly 90% seen once. This specimen was peripheral blood, taken in a trial of Ad26.COV2.S vaccine versus placebo. Receptors originate from a person between 18 and 60 years old who received the Ad26.COV2.S COVID-19 vaccine or a placebo. Each CDR3 is given with its conserved first and last residue. Each record gives: V gene, D gene, J gene, clone size, CDR3 protein, CDR3 DNA. A D gene is named only where the DNA matches it firmly. Not all rows give a size; the values are once, few, many and, for expanded clones, a class.

V gene: TRBV30; D gene: NA; J gene: TRBJ1-3; clone size: NA; CDR3 protein: CAWSVLGQLRGNTIYF; CDR3 DNA: TGTGCCTGGAGTGTACTGGGGCAACTTAGGGGGAACACCATATATTTT
V gene: TRBV28; D gene: NA; J gene: TRBJ1-3; clone size: NA; CDR3 protein: CASSLLAGTGNTIYF; CDR3 DNA: TGTGCCAGCAGTTTATTGGCAGGGACTGGAAACACCATATATTTT
V gene: TRBV29-1; D gene: TRBD1; J gene: TRBJ2-7; clone size: NA; CDR3 protein: CSVQKQGRPFYEQYF; CDR3 DNA: TGCAGCGTTCAAAAACAGGGGCGGCCCTTCTACGAGCAGTACTTC
V gene: TRBV5-5; D gene: NA; J gene: TRBJ1-4; clone size: NA; CDR3 protein: CASSTEQGANEKLFF; CDR3 DNA: TGTGCCAGCAGCACAGAACAGGGAGCTAATGAAAAACTGTTTTTT
V gene: TRBV27; D gene: NA; J gene: TRBJ2-1; clone size: NA; CDR3 protein: CASSLLASYNEQFF; CDR3 DNA: TGTGCCAGCAGTCTTCTAGCGAGTTACAATGAGCAGTTCTTC
V gene: TRBV28; D gene: NA; J gene: TRBJ1-4; clone size: NA; CDR3 protein: CASSSGANNEKLFF; CDR3 DNA: TGTGCCAGCAGTTCAGGGGCGAATAATGAAAAACTGTTTTTT
V gene: TRBV7-6; D gene: TRBD2; J gene: TRBJ2-3; clone size: NA; CDR3 protein: CASSLEPGLAGGLTDTQYF; CDR3 DNA: TGTGCCAGCAGCTTAGAGCCGGGACTAGCGGGAGGGCTAACAGATACGCAGTATTTT
V gene: TRBV24-1; D gene: TRBD1; J gene: TRBJ2-1; clone size: once; CDR3 protein: CATSEWDREHNEQFF; CDR3 DNA: TGTGCCACCAGTGAATGGGACAGGGAACACAATGAGCAGTTCTTC
V gene: TRBV5-1; D gene: NA; J gene: TRBJ1-5; clone size: NA; CDR3 protein: CASSFTPEDNQPQHF; CDR3 DNA: TGCGCCAGCAGCTTCACGCCCGAAGACAATCAGCCCCAGCATTTT
V gene: TRBV5-1; D gene: NA; J gene: TRBJ1-1; clone size: NA; CDR3 protein: CASSSQLDTEAFF; CDR3 DNA: TGCGCCAGCAGCTCTCAGTTGGACACTGAAGCTTTCTTT
V gene: TRBV29-1; D gene: NA; J gene: TRBJ1-5; clone size: NA; CDR3 protein: CSAQGRSNQPQHF; CDR3 DNA: TGCAGCGCCCAGGGTAGGAGCAATCAGCCCCAGCATTTT
V gene: TRBV11-2; D gene: TRBD2; J gene: TRBJ2-7; clone size: once; CDR3 protein: CASINLAGGEQYF; CDR3 DNA: TGTGCCAGCATCAACCTTGCGGGGGGCGAGCAGTACTTC
V gene: TRBV10-3; D gene: TRBD2; J gene: TRBJ2-3; clone size: once; CDR3 protein: CAIRGGREGADTQYF; CDR3 DNA: TGTGCCATCAGGGGCGGGAGAGAGGGAGCAGATACGCAGTATTTT
V gene: TRBV6-5; D gene: NA; J gene: TRBJ1-5; clone size: few; CDR3 protein: CASRPDRYSNQPQHF; CDR3 DNA: TGTGCCAGCAGACCCGACAGGTATAGCAATCAGCCCCAGCATTTT
V gene: TRBV20-1; D gene: NA; J gene: TRBJ1-1; clone size: NA; CDR3 protein: CSARDAGGAFF; CDR3 DNA: TGCAGTGCTAGAGATGCGGGGGGAGCTTTCTTT
V gene: TRBV9; D gene: NA; J gene: TRBJ1-3; clone size: NA; CDR3 protein: CASSPIRTVGGNTIYF; CDR3 DNA: TGTGCCAGCAGCCCTATTAGGACAGTGGGCGGAAACACCATATATTTT
V gene: TRBV2; D gene: NA; J gene: TRBJ1-5; clone size: NA; CDR3 protein: CASKAVAGNQPQHF; CDR3 DNA: TGTGCCAGCAAGGCAGTCGCTGGCAATCAGCCCCAGCATTTT
V gene: TRBV19; D gene: NA; J gene: TRBJ1-2; clone size: NA; CDR3 protein: CASSTGTGMSYGYTF; CDR3 DNA: TGTGCCAGTAGTACCGGGACCGGGATGTCTTATGGCTACACCTTC
V gene: TRBV18; D gene: NA; J gene: TRBJ2-5; clone size: NA; CDR3 protein: CASSPGVQETQYF; CDR3 DNA: TGTGCCAGCTCACCAGGGGTGCAAGAGACCCAGTACTTC
V gene: TRBV2; D gene: TRBD1; J gene: TRBJ1-1; clone size: NA; CDR3 protein: CASTVGQLNTEAFF; CDR3 DNA: TGTGCCAGCACCGTGGGACAGTTGAACACTGAAGCTTTCTTT
V gene: TRBV9; D gene: NA; J gene: TRBJ2-1; clone size: few; CDR3 protein: CASSNRDWVYNEQFF; CDR3 DNA: TGTGCCAGCAGCAACCGGGACTGGGTGTACAATGAGCAGTTCTTC
V gene: TRBV28; D gene: TRBD1; J gene: TRBJ2-7; clone size: NA; CDR3 protein: CASSLGTVGPYEQYF; CDR3 DNA: TGTGCCAGCAGTCTGGGGACAGTGGGTCCCTACGAGCAGTACTTC
V gene: TRBV6-5; D gene: TRBD1; J gene: TRBJ1-5; clone size: NA; CDR3 protein: CASNRQGEQPQHF; CDR3 DNA: TGTGCCAGCAATCGACAGGGTGAACAGCCCCAGCATTTT
V gene: TRBV7-9; D gene: NA; J gene: TRBJ1-4; clone size: once; CDR3 protein: CASSTRSLSTNEKLFF; CDR3 DNA: TGTGCCAGCAGCACCAGATCATTGTCAACTAATGAAAAACTGTTTTTT
V gene: TRBV28; D gene: TRBD2; J gene: TRBJ2-5; clone size: NA; CDR3 protein: CASSLSGPAGGRETQYF; CDR3 DNA: TGTGCCAGCAGTTTATCTGGCCCAGCGGGGGGAAGGGAGACCCAGTACTTC
V gene: TRBV11-3; D gene: NA; J gene: TRBJ2-1; clone size: few; CDR3 protein: CASSLEAGRNEQFF; CDR3 DNA: TGTGCCAGCAGCTTAGAGGCAGGGCGCAATGAGCAGTTCTTC
V gene: TRBV10-3; D gene: TRBD2; J gene: TRBJ2-1; clone size: NA; CDR3 protein: CAISESAGGPAEQFF; CDR3 DNA: TGTGCCATCAGTGAATCAGCGGGGGGGCCGGCTGAGCAGTTCTTC
V gene: TRBV6-5; D gene: NA; J gene: TRBJ2-3; clone size: NA; CDR3 protein: CATQQGQADTQYF; CDR3 DNA: TGTGCCACCCAACAGGGTCAGGCAGATACGCAGTATTTT
V gene: TRBV12-3/TRBV12-4; D gene: NA; J gene: TRBJ2-7; clone size: NA; CDR3 protein: CATGARYEQYF; CDR3 DNA: TGTGCCACGGGGGCTAGGTACGAGCAGTACTTC
V gene: TRBV7-6; D gene: TRBD1; J gene: TRBJ2-2; clone size: NA; CDR3 protein: CASSSQGSYTGELFF; CDR3 DNA: TGTGCCAGCAGCTCACAGGGGAGTTACACCGGGGAGCTGTTTTTT
V gene: TRBV7-6; D gene: TRBD2; J gene: TRBJ2-3; clone size: NA; CDR3 protein: CASSPTSGVDTQYF; CDR3 DNA: TGTGCCAGCAGTCCTACTAGCGGGGTAGATACGCAGTATTTT
V gene: TRBV5-1; D gene: NA; J gene: TRBJ2-5; clone size: NA; CDR3 protein: CASSLEGQQETQYF; CDR3 DNA: TGCGCCAGCAGCTTAGAGGGTCAGCAAGAGACCCAGTACTTC
V gene: TRBV5-1; D gene: TRBD1; J gene: TRBJ1-5; clone size: few; CDR3 protein: CASSLGTGGNQPQHF; CDR3 DNA: TGCGCCAGCAGCTTGGGGACAGGGGGCAATCAGCCCCAGCATTTT
V gene: TRBV7-4; D gene: TRBD2; J gene: TRBJ2-7; clone size: once; CDR3 protein: CASSSTGSLAGENEQYF; CDR3 DNA: TGTGCCAGCAGCTCAACAGGGTCGCTAGCGGGTGAGAACGAGCAGTACTTC
V gene: TRBV18; D gene: TRBD1; J gene: TRBJ2-7; clone size: NA; CDR3 protein: CASSPRTGGEYEQYF; CDR3 DNA: TGTGCCAGCTCACCCAGGACAGGGGGGGAGTACGAGCAGTACTTC
V gene: TRBV5-5; D gene: TRBD1; J gene: TRBJ2-1; clone size: NA; CDR3 protein: CASSPWDRDNEQFF; CDR3 DNA: TGTGCCAGCAGCCCCTGGGACAGGGACAATGAGCAGTTCTTC
V gene: TRBV10-3; D gene: NA; J gene: TRBJ2-2; clone size: NA; CDR3 protein: CAISGTSTGELFF; CDR3 DNA: TGTGCCATCAGTGGAACTAGCACCGGGGAGCTGTTTTTT
V gene: TRBV6-4; D gene: NA; J gene: TRBJ1-5; clone size: NA; CDR3 protein: CASSVRSNQPQHF; CDR3 DNA: TGTGCCAGCAGTGTACGGTCAAATCAGCCCCAGCATTTT
V gene: TRBV19; D gene: NA; J gene: TRBJ1-6; clone size: NA; CDR3 protein: CASSTRDRDPKLALHF; CDR3 DNA: TGTGCCAGTAGTACCCGCGACAGAGACCCCAAATTGGCCCTCCACTTT
V gene: TRBV6-4; D gene: NA; J gene: TRBJ1-5; clone size: NA; CDR3 protein: CASSSSRVSNQPQHF; CDR3 DNA: TGTGCCAGCAGCAGCTCCAGGGTTAGCAATCAGCCCCAGCATTTT
V gene: TRBV27; D gene: TRBD1; J gene: TRBJ1-2; clone size: NA; CDR3 protein: CASSSRDRANYGYTF; CDR3 DNA: TGTGCCAGCAGTTCCCGGGACAGGGCTAACTATGGCTACACCTTC
V gene: TRBV7-9; D gene: TRBD1; J gene: TRBJ2-5; clone size: NA; CDR3 protein: CASYGGQGKTQYF; CDR3 DNA: TGTGCCAGCTATGGGGGACAGGGGAAGACCCAGTACTTC